There are a few counts of the clone carrying this T cell receptor (beta chain). The sample comes from a study of early T cells in non-severe SARS-CoV-2 infection. V dropped 0 bases and J dropped 5 bases, with 7 bases sitting between them. The CDR3 loop spans 14 amino acids. CDR1 is MNHNY, CDR2 SVGAGI, per germline (reference sequence). A single record per CDR3 protein comes from TCRdb applying MiXCR to the 5' RACE reads. The sample carries more than 60,000 distinct CDR3 sequences, around a tenth recorded once. This sequence joins TRBV6-6 and TRBJ2-2; D is uncertain. The receptor comes from an adult who was a healthcare worker with PCR-confirmed SARS-CoV-2 infection or an uninfected control (not recorded which). The sequenced sample was whole blood. DNA of the CDR3: TGTGCCAGCAGTTACTCGTGGGTTACCGGGGAGCTGTTTTTT. Its translation: CASSYSWVTGELFF.